The rows below give T cell receptor beta chains drawn from one sample of a study of Ad26.COV2.S vaccination and SARS-CoV-2 variants. Here immunoSEQ multiplex PCR was the method, and the copy in TCRdb shows in-frame clones only, minus some. This table has 300,000 to 400,000 clones, around 84% appearing once. Sequences were derived from peripheral blood, sampled in a trial of Ad26.COV2.S vaccine versus placebo. Receptors were obtained from a person between 18 and 60 years old who received the Ad26.COV2.S COVID-19 vaccine or a placebo. Both conserved end residues are part of each CDR3. The D gene is left open where the match is weak. Some rows have no size entry. The others give once, few or many, or a class for an expanded clone.

>NA|TRBJ1-3|NA|TRBV7-8
TGTGCCAGCAGCTTAGGCACTCGGGGGACTGGAAACACCATATATTTT
CASSLGTRGTGNTIYF
>NA|TRBJ1-6|NA|TRBV5-4
TGTGCCAGCAGTCGACAGGTTGACAATTCACCCCTCCACTTT
CASSRQVDNSPLHF
>NA|TRBJ1-1|NA|TRBV5-1
TGCGCCAGCAGCCCTGGTGGCAGTGAAGCTTTCTTT
CASSPGGSEAFF
>TRBD2|TRBJ2-2|NA|TRBV7-7
TGTGCTAGCAGCTTAGCGGGACTCCTTGCCGGCGGGGAGCTGTTTTTT
CASSLAGLLAGGELFF
>NA|TRBJ1-2|NA|TRBV18
TGTGCCAGCTCAGCCATGGTGCTGGGGGTTGATAACTATGGCTACACCTTC
CASSAMVLGVDNYGYTF
>TRBD2|TRBJ2-5|NA|TRBV5-1
TGCGCCAGCAATATGGCGGGGGAAGAGACCCAGTACTTC
CASNMAGEETQYF
>NA|TRBJ1-1|NA|TRBV13
TGTGCCAGCAGCATCAGCAGATCTACTCGGAACACTGAAGCTTTCTTT
CASSISRSTRNTEAFF
>TRBD1|TRBJ1-2|NA|TRBV5-1
TGCGCCAGCAGCTCGGGACAGGGGGCTAACTATGGCTACACCTTC
CASSSGQGANYGYTF
>NA|TRBJ2-1|once|TRBV2
TGTGCCAGCAGGGGGGACACCTATAACAATGAGCAGTTCTTC
CASRGDTYNNEQFF
>TRBD2|TRBJ2-7|NA|TRBV4-1
TGCGCCAGCAGCCAACCGACTAGCGGGGGGCTTTACGAGCAGTACTTC
CASSQPTSGGLYEQYF
>NA|TRBJ1-6|NA|TRBV6-5
TGTGCCAGCAGTTTAACCTATAATTCACCCCTCCACTTT
CASSLTYNSPLHF
>NA|TRBJ1-2|NA|TRBV18
TGTGCCAGCTCACCCGGACCAGGGAATAACTATGGCTACACCTTC
CASSPGPGNNYGYTF
>NA|TRBJ2-7|NA|TRBV7-5
TGTGTCAGAAGCTTAGACAGGGGGTCCTACGAGCAGTACTTC
CVRSLDRGSYEQYF
>NA|TRBJ2-3|NA|TRBV7-9
TGTGCCAGCAGCTCACACCCGACAGGAAGCGCAGATACGCAGTATTTT
CASSSHPTGSADTQYF
>NA|TRBJ1-1|NA|TRBV6-4
TGTGCCAGCAGTGACTCTGGACCCAGAGTGGTCGTCTCTGAAGCTTTCTTT
CASSDSGPRVVVSEAFF
>NA|TRBJ2-7|NA|TRBV7-2
TGTGCCAGCAGCTTGGCAGTATCCTACGAGCAGTACTTC
CASSLAVSYEQYF
>NA|TRBJ1-2|NA|TRBV12-3/TRBV12-4
TGTGCCAGCAGCCTCACGGATAGTTATGGCTACACCTTC
CASSLTDSYGYTF
>TRBD2|TRBJ2-3|NA|TRBV11-2
TGTGCCAGCAGCTGGGCTAGCGGGGGGATAGATACGCAGTATTTT
CASSWASGGIDTQYF
>TRBD1|TRBJ1-5|NA|TRBV7-9
TGTGCCAGCAGCTTATCCGGGACAGCAAATCAGCCCCAGCATTTT
CASSLSGTANQPQHF
>NA|TRBJ2-2|NA|TRBV3-1/TRBV3-2
TGTGCCAGCAGCCCTCCCATTTTGTCCGGGGAGCTGTTTTTT
CASSPPILSGELFF
>NA|TRBJ2-7|NA|TRBV29-1
TGCAGCGTTGCTAATAGGGTGAACCCCTACGAGCAGTACTTC
CSVANRVNPYEQYF
>NA|TRBJ2-6|NA|TRBV7-2
TGTGCCAGCAGCTGGGTGGGATCTGGGGCCAACGTCCTGACTTTC
CASSWVGSGANVLTF
>NA|TRBJ1-2|NA|TRBV29-1
TGCAGCGTTGAAGGAAGTCAGGGGAGCTATGGCTACACCTTC
CSVEGSQGSYGYTF
>NA|TRBJ1-4|NA|TRBV25-1
TGTGCCAGCAGTGAACTAATAGGACGGGGAGAGAATGAAAAACTGTTTTTT
CASSELIGRGENEKLFF
>TRBD1|TRBJ1-1|NA|TRBV9
TGTGCCAGCAGCGTAGAAGGGACAGTGGGCACTGAAGCTTTCTTT
CASSVEGTVGTEAFF
>TRBD2|TRBJ2-3|once|TRBV7-2
TGTGCCAGCAGCTTACCTAGCGGGGGGACAGATACGCAGTATTTT
CASSLPSGGTDTQYF
>NA|TRBJ2-2|NA|TRBV5-4
TGTGCCAGCGGGGGCAGTTCGAACACCGGGGAGCTGTTTTTT
CASGGSSNTGELFF
>NA|TRBJ1-2|NA|TRBV30
TGTGCCTGGAGTTCCCTCTCCGGACAGTATGGCTACACCTTC
CAWSSLSGQYGYTF
>TRBD1|TRBJ2-7|NA|TRBV19
TGTGCCAGTAGTAGTCTAGGGGGCAAGTCCTACGAGCAGTACTTC
CASSSLGGKSYEQYF
>NA|TRBJ2-5|once|TRBV5-1
TGCGCCAGCAGCTTGGAAGGGATAGGGACCCAGTACTTC
CASSLEGIGTQYF
>NA|TRBJ1-3|NA|TRBV2
TGTGCCAGCTCGGTTGAGCGGTTTAACACCATATATTTT
CASSVERFNTIYF
>NA|TRBJ2-7|NA|TRBV6-2/TRBV6-3
TGTGCCAGCAGTTACTCGGGCAGATACTACGAGCAGTACTTC
CASSYSGRYYEQYF
>TRBD1|TRBJ1-2|NA|TRBV11-2
TGTGCCAGCAGCCCTTGGACAGGGAGGTGGAACTATGGCTACACCTTC
CASSPWTGRWNYGYTF
>NA|TRBJ1-2|few|TRBV6-6
TGTGCCAGCAGTTTCCCACAGGGAGGGGGCTACACCTTC
CASSFPQGGGYTF
>NA|TRBJ1-3|NA|TRBV7-2
TGTGCCAGCAGCTTAGGGGGAAACACCATATATTTT
CASSLGGNTIYF
>TRBD1|TRBJ1-2|NA|TRBV19
TGTGCCAGTAGTACAACTCAGGGACAGGCCTATGGCTACACCTTC
CASSTTQGQAYGYTF
>NA|TRBJ1-2|once|TRBV5-6
TGTGCCAGCAGCTTGGTTAGCTTATATGGCTACACCTTC
CASSLVSLYGYTF
>TRBD2|TRBJ2-1|NA|TRBV14
TGTGCCAGCAGCCATCTTCTAGCGGGGGGGCCTTACTACAATGAGCAGTTCTTC
CASSHLLAGGPYYNEQFF
>NA|TRBJ1-6|NA|TRBV18
TGTGCCAGCTCACCACCTGGGGGAAGGCGTGATTCACCCCTCCACTTT
CASSPPGGRRDSPLHF
>NA|TRBJ2-1|NA|TRBV7-9
TGTGCCAGCAGCTTAGAGAGTCGGTACAATGAGCAGTTCTTC
CASSLESRYNEQFF
>NA|TRBJ1-4|NA|TRBV7-9
TGTGCCAGCAGCAGAGGGGGTAGGGCAACTAATGAAAAACTGTTTTTT
CASSRGGRATNEKLFF
>TRBD1|TRBJ1-2|NA|TRBV27
TGTGCCACCCGGGACAGGGGTCGGGCTAACTATGGCTACACCTTC
CATRDRGRANYGYTF
>NA|TRBJ2-5|NA|TRBV7-9
TGTGCCAGCAGCCTCAGGGTTGGGGAGACCCAGTACTTC
CASSLRVGETQYF
>NA|TRBJ2-6|NA|TRBV19
TGTGCCAGTACCCCCGGGGGCAGGCGCTCCTCTGGGGCCAACGTCCTGACTTTC
CASTPGGRRSSGANVLTF
>NA|TRBJ1-5|NA|TRBV7-6
TGTGCCAGCAGCACCCGGGTCGATCAGCCCCAGCATTTT
CASSTRVDQPQHF
>NA|TRBJ2-3|NA|TRBV29-1
TGCAGCGTCGGAGGGGGGGGGACTGATACGCAGTATTTT
CSVGGGGTDTQYF
>NA|TRBJ1-5|once|TRBV24-1
TGTGCCACCAGTACATGGTTAGGGAAAGGTCAGCCCCAGCATTTT
CATSTWLGKGQPQHF
>TRBD2|TRBJ2-7|NA|TRBV7-8
TGTGCCAGCAGCTTAACAACCGGGACTAGCGGGACCTACGAGCAGTACTTC
CASSLTTGTSGTYEQYF
>NA|TRBJ1-5|NA|TRBV30
TGTGCCTGGAGTGTAGGAGGACGAGGGACTCAGCCCCAGCATTTT
CAWSVGGRGTQPQHF
>NA|TRBJ1-1|NA|TRBV3-1/TRBV3-2
TGTGCCAGCAGCCAAGATTCCTCGGGAGTGGACACTGAAGCTTTCTTT
CASSQDSSGVDTEAFF
>TRBD2|TRBJ2-3|NA|TRBV5-1
TGCGCCAGCAGCTCTAGCGGGGGATCTAGGGATACGCAGTATTTT
CASSSSGGSRDTQYF
>NA|TRBJ2-7|NA|TRBV3-1/TRBV3-2
TGTGCCAGCAGCCAAAACCCGGGACGGCTCTACGAGCAGTACTTC
CASSQNPGRLYEQYF
>NA|TRBJ2-2|NA|TRBV7-9
TGTGCCAGCAGCCCCCCCGGTCGGGTGGGCACCGGGGAGCTGTTTTTT
CASSPPGRVGTGELFF
>NA|TRBJ1-5|NA|TRBV5-6
TGTGCCAGCAGCTTGGCCTCCGGGGACAGCAATCAGCCCCAGCATTTT
CASSLASGDSNQPQHF
>NA|TRBJ1-5|few|TRBV5-8
TGTGCCAGCAGCGTTTATCGGGGGATGAGTCATCAGCCCCAGCATTTT
CASSVYRGMSHQPQHF